The clone carrying this TCR beta chain was observed a few times. V lost 2 bases and J lost 3, with 6 bases in between. Germline values: CDR1 SGHRS, CDR2 YFSETQ. The CDR3 runs to 14 residues. Individual cDNA molecules were tagged with unique molecular identifiers, the study reported. TCRdb reprocessed the 5' RACE reads with MiXCR, giving one entry per CDR3 protein. The sample yields 50,000 to 75,000 distinct CDR3 sequences, approximately 9.2% seen once. This record belongs to a study of early T cells in non-severe SARS-CoV-2 infection. The sample here was whole blood, taken at baseline. This TCR derives from an adult who was a healthcare worker with PCR-confirmed SARS-CoV-2 infection or an uninfected control (not recorded which). The chain is built from TRBV5-1 and TRBJ2-6, with D hard to call. DNA of the CDR3: TGCGCCAGCAGCTTTAGTAGTGGGGCCAACGTCCTGACTTTC. Residues: CASSFSSGANVLTF. Variable domain in full (rest from reference TRBV5-1 and TRBJ2-6): KAGVTQTPRYLIKTRGQQVTLSCSPISGHRSVSWYQQTPGQGLQFLFEYFSETQRNKGNFPGRFSGRQFSNSRSEMNVSTLELGDSALYLCASSFSSGANVLTFGAGSRLTVL.